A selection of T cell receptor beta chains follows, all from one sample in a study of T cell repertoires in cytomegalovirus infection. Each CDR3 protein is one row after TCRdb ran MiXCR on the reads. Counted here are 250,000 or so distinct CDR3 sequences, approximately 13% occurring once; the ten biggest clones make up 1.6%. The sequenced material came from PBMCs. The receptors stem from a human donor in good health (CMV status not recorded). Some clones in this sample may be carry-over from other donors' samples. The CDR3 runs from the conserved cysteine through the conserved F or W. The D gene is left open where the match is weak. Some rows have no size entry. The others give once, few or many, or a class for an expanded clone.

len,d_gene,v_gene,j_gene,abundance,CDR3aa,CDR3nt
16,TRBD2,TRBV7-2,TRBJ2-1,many,CASSLVAGGNYNEQFF,TGTGCCAGCAGCTTAGTAGCGGGGGGTAACTACAATGAGCAGTTCTTC
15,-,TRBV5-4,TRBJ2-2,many,CASSFGRAGTGELFF,TGTGCCAGCAGCTTTGGCAGGGCGGGCACCGGGGAGCTGTTTTTT
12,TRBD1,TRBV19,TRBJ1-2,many,CASSNRGLGYTF,TGTGCCAGTTCCAACAGGGGGCTCGGCTACACCTTC
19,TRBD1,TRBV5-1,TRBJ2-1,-,CASSLGGWGTGGAHNEQFF,TGCGCCAGCAGCTTGGGGGGGTGGGGGACAGGGGGCGCCCACAATGAGCAGTTCTTC
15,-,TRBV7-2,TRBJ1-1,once,CASSLAAPGGREAFF,TGTGCCAGCAGCTTAGCGGCCCCTGGGGGACGCGAAGCTTTCTTT
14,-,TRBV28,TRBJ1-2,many,CATLTGRYGYGYTF,TGTGCCACTCTCACAGGCAGGTACGGCTATGGCTACACCTTC
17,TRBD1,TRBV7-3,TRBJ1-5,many,CASSARDRLWGNQPQHF,TGTGCCAGCAGCGCTCGGGACAGACTTTGGGGCAATCAGCCCCAGCATTTT
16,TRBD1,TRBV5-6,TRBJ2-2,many,CASSLQGQGNTGELFF,TGTGCCAGCAGCTTACAGGGACAGGGAAACACCGGGGAGCTGTTTTTT
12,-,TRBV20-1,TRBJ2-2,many,CSAAYDTGELFF,TGCAGTGCAGCATATGACACCGGGGAGCTGTTTTTT
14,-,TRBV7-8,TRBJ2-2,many,CASSLGTDTGELFF,TGTGCCAGCAGCTTAGGGACAGACACCGGGGAGCTGTTTTTT
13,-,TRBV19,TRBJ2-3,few,CATQPLDADTQYF,TGTGCCACACAACCATTAGATGCAGATACGCAGTATTTT
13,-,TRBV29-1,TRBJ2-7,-,CSGLGAGSYEQYF,TGCAGCGGGTTAGGGGCAGGGTCCTACGAGCAGTACTTC
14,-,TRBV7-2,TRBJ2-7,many,CASSLGRQNYEQYF,TGTGCCAGCAGCTTAGGAAGACAGAACTACGAGCAGTACTTC
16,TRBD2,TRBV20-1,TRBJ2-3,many,CSAKEWSGRAADTQYF,TGCAGTGCTAAGGAGTGGTCGGGGAGGGCCGCAGATACGCAGTATTTT
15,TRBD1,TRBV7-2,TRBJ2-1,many,CASSLSQGAFNEQFF,TGTGCCAGCAGCTTAAGCCAGGGGGCTTTCAATGAGCAGTTCTTC
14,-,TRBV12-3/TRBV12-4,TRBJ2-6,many,CASRAVSGANVLTF,TGTGCCAGCAGGGCTGTCTCTGGGGCCAACGTCCTGACTTTC
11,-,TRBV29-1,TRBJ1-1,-,CSVGQYTEAFF,TGCAGCGTTGGACAGTACACTGAAGCTTTCTTT
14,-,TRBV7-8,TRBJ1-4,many,CASSLLRAGEKLFF,TGTGCCAGCAGCTTATTAAGGGCGGGGGAAAAACTGTTTTTT
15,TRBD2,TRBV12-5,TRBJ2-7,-,CASGLGSGGPYEQYF,TGTGCTAGTGGTTTGGGGAGCGGGGGCCCCTACGAGCAGTACTTC
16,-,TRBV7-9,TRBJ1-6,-,CASSSRFELRGSPLHF,TGTGCCAGCAGCTCTCGTTTTGAACTAAGGGGTTCACCCCTCCACTTT
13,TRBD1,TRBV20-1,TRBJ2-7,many,CSAWDSLSYEQYF,TGCAGTGCTTGGGACAGCCTGTCCTACGAGCAGTACTTC
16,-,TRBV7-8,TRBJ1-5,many,CASSLLQGSTNQPQHF,TGTGCCAGCAGCTTGCTCCAGGGTTCAACAAATCAGCCCCAGCATTTT
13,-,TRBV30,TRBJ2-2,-,CAWSSDSTGELFF,TGTGCCTGGAGTAGCGACTCGACCGGGGAGCTGTTTTTT
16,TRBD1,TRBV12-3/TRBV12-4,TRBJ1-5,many,CASSFPPQGANQPQHF,TGTGCCAGCAGTTTTCCCCCACAGGGGGCGAATCAGCCCCAGCATTTT
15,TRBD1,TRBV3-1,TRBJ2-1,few,CASSRGQGTYNEQFF,TGTGCCAGCAGCAGGGGACAGGGAACCTACAATGAGCAGTTCTTC
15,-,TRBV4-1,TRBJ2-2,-,CASSQSTGNTGELFF,TGCGCCAGCAGCCAATCTACAGGGAACACCGGGGAGCTGTTTTTT
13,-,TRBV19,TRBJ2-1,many,CASSIGNRNEQFF,TGTGCCAGTAGTATTGGGAACCGGAATGAGCAGTTCTTC
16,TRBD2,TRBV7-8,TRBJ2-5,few,CASSHGTSGRLETQYF,TGTGCCAGCAGCCATGGGACTAGCGGGAGGCTAGAGACCCAGTACTTC
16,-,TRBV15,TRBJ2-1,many,CATSRDLQGRGNEQFF,TGTGCCACCAGCAGAGATTTACAGGGCAGAGGGAATGAGCAGTTCTTC
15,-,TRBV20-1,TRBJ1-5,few,CSARARAAINQPQHF,TGCAGTGCTAGAGCGCGGGCGGCAATCAATCAGCCCCAGCATTTT
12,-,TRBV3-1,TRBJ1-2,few,CASSQVGEGYTF,TGTGCCAGCAGCCAAGTAGGCGAGGGCTACACCTTC
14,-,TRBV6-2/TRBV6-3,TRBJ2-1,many,CASSLRGGHNEQFF,TGTGCCAGCAGCCTGAGGGGGGGCCACAATGAGCAGTTCTTC
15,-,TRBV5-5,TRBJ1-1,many,CASIQSPLMNTEAFF,TGTGCCAGCATCCAAAGCCCACTGATGAACACTGAAGCTTTCTTT
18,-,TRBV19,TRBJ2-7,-,CASSLTGHERPTYYEQYF,TGTGCCAGTAGTCTCACGGGACACGAAAGACCCACATACTACGAGCAGTACTTC
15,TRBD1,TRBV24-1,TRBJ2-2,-,CATSDHRGSAGELFF,TGTGCCACCAGTGATCACAGGGGAAGTGCCGGGGAGCTGTTTTTT
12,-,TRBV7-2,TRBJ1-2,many,CASSPAGVGYTF,TGTGCCAGCAGCCCGGCAGGGGTTGGCTACACCTTC
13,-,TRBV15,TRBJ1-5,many,CATSTGSNQPQHF,TGTGCCACCAGCACAGGGAGCAATCAGCCCCAGCATTTT
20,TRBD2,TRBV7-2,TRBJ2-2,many,CASSLDPPSGRAVNTGELFF,TGTGCCAGCAGCTTAGACCCTCCTAGCGGGAGGGCCGTGAACACCGGGGAGCTGTTTTTT
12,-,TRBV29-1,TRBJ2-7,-,CSVELAGYEQYF,TGCAGCGTTGAGTTGGCAGGCTACGAGCAGTACTTC
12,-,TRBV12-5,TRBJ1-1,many,CASGLDTSKAFF,TGTGCTAGTGGTTTGGATACCTCTAAAGCTTTCTTT
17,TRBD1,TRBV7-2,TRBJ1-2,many,CASSLVGGGAANYGYTF,TGTGCCAGCAGCTTAGTTGGAGGGGGCGCCGCCAACTATGGCTACACCTTC
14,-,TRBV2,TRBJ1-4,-,CASSSSTPNEKLFF,TGTGCCAGCAGTTCCAGCACCCCGAATGAAAAACTGTTTTTT
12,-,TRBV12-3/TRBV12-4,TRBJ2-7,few,CASSSVGFLAYF,TGTGCCAGCAGTTCTGTCGGATTCCTGGCGTACTTC
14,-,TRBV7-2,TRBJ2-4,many,CASSLGVGENIQYF,TGTGCCAGCAGCTTGGGAGTAGGGGAAAACATTCAGTACTTC
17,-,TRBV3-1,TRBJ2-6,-,CASSQYAEGSGANVLTF,TGTGCCAGCAGCCAATACGCAGAGGGCTCTGGGGCCAACGTCCTGACTTTC
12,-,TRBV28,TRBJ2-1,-,CASRGPFNEQFF,TGTGCCAGCAGGGGACCCTTCAATGAGCAGTTCTTC
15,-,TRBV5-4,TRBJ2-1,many,CASSLKKGFMDEQFF,TGTGCCAGCAGCTTGAAAAAAGGGTTTATGGATGAGCAGTTCTTC
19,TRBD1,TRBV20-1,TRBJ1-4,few,CSASKIPIGTDSTNEKLFF,TGCAGTGCTTCCAAGATTCCGATTGGGACAGACTCAACTAATGAAAAACTGTTTTTT
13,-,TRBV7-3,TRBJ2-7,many,CASSLTGEREQYF,TGTGCCAGCAGCTTAACAGGGGAACGCGAGCAGTACTTC
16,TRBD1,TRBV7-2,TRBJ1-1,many,CASSLVPPPTGEVLVF,TGTGCCAGCAGCTTAGTCCCACCCCCGACAGGGGAAGTCCTCGTCTTT
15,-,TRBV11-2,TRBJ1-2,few,CASSLERGWNYGYTF,TGTGCCAGCAGCTTGGAACGGGGCTGGAACTATGGCTACACCTTC
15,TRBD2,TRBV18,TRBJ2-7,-,CASSPRLAGADEQYF,TGTGCCAGCTCACCTCGACTAGCGGGAGCAGACGAGCAGTACTTC
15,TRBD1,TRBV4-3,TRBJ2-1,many,CASSQDSDRYNEQFF,TGCGCCAGCAGCCAAGACTCGGACAGGTACAATGAGCAGTTCTTC
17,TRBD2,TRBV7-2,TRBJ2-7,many,CASSLEASGSTSYEQYF,TGTGCCAGCAGCTTAGAGGCTAGCGGGAGTACCTCCTACGAGCAGTACTTC